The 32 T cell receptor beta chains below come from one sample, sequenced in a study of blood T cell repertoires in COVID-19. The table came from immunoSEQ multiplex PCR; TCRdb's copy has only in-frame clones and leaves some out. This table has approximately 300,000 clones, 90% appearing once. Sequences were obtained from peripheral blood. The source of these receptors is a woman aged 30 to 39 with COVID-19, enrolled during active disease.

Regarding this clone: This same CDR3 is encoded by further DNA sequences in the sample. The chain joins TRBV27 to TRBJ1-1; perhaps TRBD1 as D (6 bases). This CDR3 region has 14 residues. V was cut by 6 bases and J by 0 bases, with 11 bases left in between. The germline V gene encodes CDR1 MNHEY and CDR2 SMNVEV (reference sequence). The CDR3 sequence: CASSSGQMNTEAFF. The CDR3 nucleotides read TGTGCCAGCAGCTCGGGACAAATGAACACTGAAGCTTTCTTT.

CDR3 protein: CASRVRPGQCNTEAFF. In nucleotides, the CDR3 is TGTGCCAGCAGAGTCAGACCGGGACAGTGCAACACTGAAGCTTTCTTT. The chain recombines TRBV21-1 with TRBJ1-1; the listed D gene, TRBD1, was not tested against the DNA. TRBV21-1 is given as a pseudogene. The CDR3 runs to 16 residues.

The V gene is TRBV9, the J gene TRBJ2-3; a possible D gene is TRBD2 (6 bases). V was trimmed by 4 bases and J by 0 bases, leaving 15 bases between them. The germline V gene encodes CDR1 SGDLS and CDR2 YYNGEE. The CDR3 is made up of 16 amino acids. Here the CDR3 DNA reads TGTGCCAGCAGCCAGACCGGGACTCCGAGCACAGATACGCAGTATTTT. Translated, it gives CASSQTGTPSTDTQYF.

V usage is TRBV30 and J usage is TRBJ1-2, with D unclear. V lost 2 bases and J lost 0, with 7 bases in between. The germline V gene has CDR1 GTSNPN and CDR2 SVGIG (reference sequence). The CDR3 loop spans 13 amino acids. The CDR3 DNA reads TGTGCCTGGAGTACCGGGGCTAACTATGGCTACACCTTC. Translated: CAWSTGANYGYTF.

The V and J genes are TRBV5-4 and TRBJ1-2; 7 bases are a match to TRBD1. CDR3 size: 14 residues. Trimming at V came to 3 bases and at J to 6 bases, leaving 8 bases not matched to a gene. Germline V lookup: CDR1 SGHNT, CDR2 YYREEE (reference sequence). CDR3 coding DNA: TGTGCCAGCAGCTCAGCTGGACAGGATGATGGCTACACCTTC. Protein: CASSSAGQDDGYTF. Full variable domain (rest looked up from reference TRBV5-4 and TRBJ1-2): ETGVTQSPTHLIKTRGQQVTLRCSSQSGHNTVSWYQQALGQGPQFIFQYYREEENGRGNFPPRFSGLQFPNYSSELNVNALELDDSALYLCASSSAGQDDGYTFGSGTRLTVV.

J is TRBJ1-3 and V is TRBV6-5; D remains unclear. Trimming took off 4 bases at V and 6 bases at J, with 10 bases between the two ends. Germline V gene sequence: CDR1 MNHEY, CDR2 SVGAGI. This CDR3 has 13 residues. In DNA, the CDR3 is TGTGCCAGCAGTTCCGGTTCCCCAAACACCATATATTTT. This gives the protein CASSSGSPNTIYF.

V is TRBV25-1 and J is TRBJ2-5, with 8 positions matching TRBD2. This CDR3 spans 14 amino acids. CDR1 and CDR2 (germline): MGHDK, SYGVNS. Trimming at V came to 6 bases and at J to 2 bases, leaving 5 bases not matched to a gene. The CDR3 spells CASSPGGVQETQYF. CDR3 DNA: TGTGCCAGCAGCCCGGGGGGGGTTCAAGAGACCCAGTACTTC.

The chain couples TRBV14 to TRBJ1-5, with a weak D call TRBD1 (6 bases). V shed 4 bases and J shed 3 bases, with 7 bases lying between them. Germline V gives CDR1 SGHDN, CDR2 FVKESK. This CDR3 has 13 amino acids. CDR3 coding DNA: TGTGCCAGCAGCCGGGACAACAATCAGCCCCAGCATTTT. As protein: CASSRDNNQPQHF.

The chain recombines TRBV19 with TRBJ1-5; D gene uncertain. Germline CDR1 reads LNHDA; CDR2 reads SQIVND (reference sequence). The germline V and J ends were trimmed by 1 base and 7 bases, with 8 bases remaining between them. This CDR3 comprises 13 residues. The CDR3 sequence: CASSIARRQPQHF. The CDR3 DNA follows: TGTGCCAGTAGTATAGCTCGCCGGCAGCCCCAGCATTTT.

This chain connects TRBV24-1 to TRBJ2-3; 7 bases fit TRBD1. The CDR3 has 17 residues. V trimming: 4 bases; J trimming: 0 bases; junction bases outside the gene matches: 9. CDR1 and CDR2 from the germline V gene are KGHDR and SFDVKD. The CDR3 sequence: CATSDPQGWSSTDTQYF. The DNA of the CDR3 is TGTGCCACCAGTGACCCACAGGGGTGGTCTAGCACAGATACGCAGTATTTT.

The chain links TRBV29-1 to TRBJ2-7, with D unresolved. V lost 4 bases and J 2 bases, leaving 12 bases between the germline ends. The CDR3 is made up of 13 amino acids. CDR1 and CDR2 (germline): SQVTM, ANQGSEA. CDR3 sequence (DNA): TGCAGCGTTGTCGACGGGTCGACCTACGAGCAGTACTTC. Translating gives CSVVDGSTYEQYF.

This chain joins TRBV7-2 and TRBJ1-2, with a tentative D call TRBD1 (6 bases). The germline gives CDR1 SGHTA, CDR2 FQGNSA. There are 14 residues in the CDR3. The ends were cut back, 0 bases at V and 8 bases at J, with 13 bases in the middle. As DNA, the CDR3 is TGTGCCAGCAGCTTAGCGGCGGGGGCGCAGGGCTACACCTTC. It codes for CASSLAAGAQGYTF.

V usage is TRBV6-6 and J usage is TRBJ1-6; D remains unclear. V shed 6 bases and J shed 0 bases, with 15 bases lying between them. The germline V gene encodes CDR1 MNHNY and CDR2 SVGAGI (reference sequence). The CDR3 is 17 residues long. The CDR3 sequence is CASRRASLSSYNSPLHF. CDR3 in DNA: TGTGCCAGCAGACGAGCATCCCTAAGCTCCTATAATTCACCCCTCCACTTT.

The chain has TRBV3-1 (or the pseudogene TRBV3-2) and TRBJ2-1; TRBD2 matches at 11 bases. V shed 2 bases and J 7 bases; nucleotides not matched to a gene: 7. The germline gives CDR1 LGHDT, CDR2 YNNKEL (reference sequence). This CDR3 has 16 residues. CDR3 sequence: CASSQRTSGRWNEQFF. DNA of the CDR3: TGTGCCAGCAGCCAAAGAACTAGCGGGAGATGGAATGAGCAGTTCTTC.

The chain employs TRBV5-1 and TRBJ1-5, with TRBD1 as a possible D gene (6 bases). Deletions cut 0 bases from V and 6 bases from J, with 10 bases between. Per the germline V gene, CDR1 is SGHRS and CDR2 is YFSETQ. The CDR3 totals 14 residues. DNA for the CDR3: TGCGCCAGCAGCTTGGCAGGGGCGGGTCAGCCCCAGCATTTT. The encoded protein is CASSLAGAGQPQHF.

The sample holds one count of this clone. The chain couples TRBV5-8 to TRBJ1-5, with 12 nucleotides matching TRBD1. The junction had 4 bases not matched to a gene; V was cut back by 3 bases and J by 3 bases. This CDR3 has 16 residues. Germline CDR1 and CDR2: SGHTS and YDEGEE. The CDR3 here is CASSWGQGAPNQPQHF. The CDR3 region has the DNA TGTGCCAGCAGCTGGGGACAGGGGGCCCCCAATCAGCCCCAGCATTTT.

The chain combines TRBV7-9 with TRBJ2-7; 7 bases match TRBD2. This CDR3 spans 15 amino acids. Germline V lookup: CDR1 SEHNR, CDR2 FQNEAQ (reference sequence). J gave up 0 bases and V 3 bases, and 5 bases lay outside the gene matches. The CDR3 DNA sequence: TGTGCCAGCAGCTTTACTAGCGTAAGCTCCTACGAGCAGTACTTC. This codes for CASSFTSVSSYEQYF.

CDR3 sequence (DNA): TGTGCCAGCAGTGAATTCAACAATGGCTACACCTTC. Residues: CASSEFNNGYTF. This chain links TRBV2 with TRBJ1-2; no firm D call. The CDR3 extends over 12 amino acids. V gave up 2 bases and J gave up 6 bases, with 7 bases separating them. The germline gives CDR1 SNHLY, CDR2 FYNNEI.

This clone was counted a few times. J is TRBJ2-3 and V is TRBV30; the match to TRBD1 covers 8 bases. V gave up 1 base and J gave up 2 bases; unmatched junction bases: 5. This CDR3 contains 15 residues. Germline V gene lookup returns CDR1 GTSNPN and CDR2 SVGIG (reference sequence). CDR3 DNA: TGTGCCTGGAGTGGGACAGGGTCCTTCACAGATACGCAGTATTTT. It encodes CAWSGTGSFTDTQYF.

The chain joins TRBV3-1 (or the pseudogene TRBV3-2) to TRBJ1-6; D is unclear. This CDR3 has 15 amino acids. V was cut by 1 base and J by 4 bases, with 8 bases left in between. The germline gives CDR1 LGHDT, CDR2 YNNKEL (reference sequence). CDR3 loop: CASSQGADYNSPLHF. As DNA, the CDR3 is TGTGCCAGCAGCCAAGGGGCTGATTATAATTCACCCCTCCACTTT.

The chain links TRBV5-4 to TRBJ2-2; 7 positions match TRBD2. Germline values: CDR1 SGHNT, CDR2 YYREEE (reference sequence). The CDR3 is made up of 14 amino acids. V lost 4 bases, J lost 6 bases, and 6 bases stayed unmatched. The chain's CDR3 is CASSTLASAGELFF. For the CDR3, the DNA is TGTGCCAGCAGCACACTAGCGTCAGCCGGGGAGCTGTTTTTT.

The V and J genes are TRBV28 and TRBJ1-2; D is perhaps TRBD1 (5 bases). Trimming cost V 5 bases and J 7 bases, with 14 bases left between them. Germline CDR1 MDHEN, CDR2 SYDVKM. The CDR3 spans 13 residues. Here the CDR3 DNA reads TGTGCCAGCAGTAGAATTTTGGGGGGTGGCTACACCTTC. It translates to CASSRILGGGYTF.

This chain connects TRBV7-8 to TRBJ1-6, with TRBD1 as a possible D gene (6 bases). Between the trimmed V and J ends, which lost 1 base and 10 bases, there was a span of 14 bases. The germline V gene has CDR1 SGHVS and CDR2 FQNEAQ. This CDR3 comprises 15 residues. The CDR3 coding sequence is TGTGCCAGCAGCTTAGATGAGGGGGAGGGATCACCCCTCCACTTT. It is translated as CASSLDEGEGSPLHF. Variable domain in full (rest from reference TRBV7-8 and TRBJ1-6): GAGVSQSPRYKVAKRGQDVALRCDPISGHVSLFWYQQALGQGPEFLTYFQNEAQLDKSGLPSDRFFAERPEGSVSTLKIQRTQQEDSAVYLCASSLDEGEGSPLHFGNGTRLTVT.

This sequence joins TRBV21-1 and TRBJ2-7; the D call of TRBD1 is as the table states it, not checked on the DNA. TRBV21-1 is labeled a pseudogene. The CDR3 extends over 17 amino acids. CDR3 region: CASSLRDRAESSYEQYF. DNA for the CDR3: TGTGCCAGCAGCCTCCGGGACAGGGCTGAAAGCTCCTACGAGCAGTACTTC.

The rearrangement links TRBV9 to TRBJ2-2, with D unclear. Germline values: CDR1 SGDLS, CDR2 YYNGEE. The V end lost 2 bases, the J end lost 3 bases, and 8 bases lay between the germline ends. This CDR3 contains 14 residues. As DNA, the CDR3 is TGTGCCAGCAGCGTCAGCGCCTACACCGGGGAGCTGTTTTTT. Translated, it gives CASSVSAYTGELFF.

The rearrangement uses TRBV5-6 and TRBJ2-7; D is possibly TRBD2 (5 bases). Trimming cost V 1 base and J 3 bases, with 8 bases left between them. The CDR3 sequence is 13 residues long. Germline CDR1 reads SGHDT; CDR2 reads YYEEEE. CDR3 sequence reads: CASSLYGVYEQYF. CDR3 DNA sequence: TGTGCCAGCAGCTTGTACGGGGTCTACGAGCAGTACTTC. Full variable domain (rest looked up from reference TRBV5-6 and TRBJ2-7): DAGVTQSPTHLIKTRGQQVTLRCSPKSGHDTVSWYQQALGQGPQFIFQYYEEEERQRGNFPDRFSGHQFPNYSSELNVNALLLGDSALYLCASSLYGVYEQYFGPGTRLTVT.

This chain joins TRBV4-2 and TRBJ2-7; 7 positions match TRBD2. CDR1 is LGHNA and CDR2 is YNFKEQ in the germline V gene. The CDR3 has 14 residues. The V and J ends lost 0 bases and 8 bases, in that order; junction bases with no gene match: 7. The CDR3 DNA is TGTGCCAGCAGCCAAGATGGGATAGCGGGCCAGCAGTACTTC. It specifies CASSQDGIAGQQYF.

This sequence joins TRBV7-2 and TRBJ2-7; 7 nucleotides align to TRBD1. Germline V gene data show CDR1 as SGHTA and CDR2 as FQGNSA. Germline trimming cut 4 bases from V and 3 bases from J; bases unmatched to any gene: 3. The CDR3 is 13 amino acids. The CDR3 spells CASSSTGSYEQYF. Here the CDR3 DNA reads TGTGCCAGCAGCTCGACAGGGAGCTACGAGCAGTACTTC. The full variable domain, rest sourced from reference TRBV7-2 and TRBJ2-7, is GAGVSQSPSNKVTEKGKDVELRCDPISGHTALYWYRQSLGQGLEFLIYFQGNSAPDKSGLPSDRFSAERTGGSVSTLTIQRTQQEDSAVYLCASSSTGSYEQYFGPGTRLTVT.

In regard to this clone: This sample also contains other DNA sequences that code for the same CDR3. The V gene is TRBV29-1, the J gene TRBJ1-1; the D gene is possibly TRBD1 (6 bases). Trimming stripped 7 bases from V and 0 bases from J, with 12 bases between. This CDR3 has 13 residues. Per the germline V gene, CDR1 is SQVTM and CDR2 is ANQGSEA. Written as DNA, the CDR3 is TGCAGCGGCTTAGGACAGCTGAACACTGAAGCTTTCTTT. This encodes CSGLGQLNTEAFF.

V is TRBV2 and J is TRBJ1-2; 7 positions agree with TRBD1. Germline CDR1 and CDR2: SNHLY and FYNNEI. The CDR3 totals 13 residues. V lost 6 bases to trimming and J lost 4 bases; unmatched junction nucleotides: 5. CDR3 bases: TGTGCCAGCAGCCCACAGGGGACCTATGGCTACACCTTC. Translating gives CASSPQGTYGYTF.

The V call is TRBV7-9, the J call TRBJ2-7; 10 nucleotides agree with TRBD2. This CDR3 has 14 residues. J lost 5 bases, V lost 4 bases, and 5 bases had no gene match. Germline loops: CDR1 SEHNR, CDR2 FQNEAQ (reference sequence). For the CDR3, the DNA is TGTGCCAGCAGCTCAGGGACTAGCGCCCACGAGCAGTACTTC. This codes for CASSSGTSAHEQYF.

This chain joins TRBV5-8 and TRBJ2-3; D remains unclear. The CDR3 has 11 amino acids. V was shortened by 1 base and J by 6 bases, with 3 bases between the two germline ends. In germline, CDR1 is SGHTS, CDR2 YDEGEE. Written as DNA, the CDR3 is TGTGCCAGCAGCTTGTCGGATACGCAGTATTTT. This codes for CASSLSDTQYF.